These T cell receptor beta chains were read from a single sample in a study of shared clonotypes between healthy human individuals. Only in-frame clones appear in the TCRdb table, and some are missing; sequencing was by immunoSEQ multiplex PCR. The sample carries roughly 810,000 clones, about 96% recorded once. The specimen was naive CD8+ T cells sorted from blood. These receptors came from a man aged 25-45 years in good health. Each CDR3 is given with its conserved first and last residue. The D gene is left open where the match is weak. The size field is filled for only some rows; it gives once, few, many or a size class.

14 | . | TRBJ2-5 | . | TRBV25-1 | CASHKEGAVETQYF | TGTGCCAGCCATAAGGAGGGGGCGGTGGAGACCCAGTACTTC
18 | . | TRBJ2-6 | . | TRBV4-2 | CASSQESYRDYGANVLTF | TGTGCCAGCAGCCAAGAATCATACAGGGACTATGGGGCCAACGTCCTGACTTTC
14 | . | TRBJ2-7 | . | TRBV6-5 | CASSYSSSTGEQYF | TGTGCCAGCAGTTACTCTAGCTCAACTGGGGAGCAGTACTTC
14 | . | TRBJ1-2 | . | TRBV4-2 | CASSHGQDAGGYTF | TGTGCCAGCAGCCACGGCCAGGATGCTGGGGGCTACACCTTC
16 | . | TRBJ2-5 | TRBD2 | TRBV13 | CASSFRTSGRPGTQYF | TGTGCCAGCAGCTTTCGGACTAGCGGGAGGCCGGGGACCCAGTACTTC
11 | once | TRBJ1-3 | . | TRBV15 | CATTHGDTIYF | TGTGCCACCACTCACGGCGACACCATATATTTT
14 | . | TRBJ2-7 | TRBD2 | TRBV4-1 | CASSQTSGTNEQYF | TGCGCCAGCAGCCAAACTAGCGGGACGAACGAGCAGTACTTC
13 | . | TRBJ2-7 | . | TRBV15 | CATSSRRGFEQYF | TGTGCCACCAGCTCCCGACGGGGTTTCGAGCAGTACTTC
15 | . | TRBJ2-3 | . | TRBV6-5 | CASSYTEPTGDTQYF | TGTGCCAGCAGTTACACAGAACCTACTGGGGATACGCAGTATTTT
16 | . | TRBJ1-1 | . | TRBV7-9 | CASSPNRQDMNTEAFF | TGTGCCAGCAGCCCAAACAGACAGGACATGAACACTGAAGCTTTCTTT
12 | . | TRBJ2-2 | . | TRBV27 | CASSWNTGELFF | TGTGCCAGCAGTTGGAACACCGGGGAGCTGTTTTTT
13 | . | TRBJ2-4 | . | TRBV28 | CASRRTDENIQYF | TGTGCCAGCAGACGGACGGACGAAAACATTCAGTACTTC
13 | . | TRBJ2-7 | . | TRBV2 | CASSTQESYEQYF | TGTGCCAGCAGTACACAAGAGTCCTACGAGCAGTACTTC
13 | once | TRBJ1-4 | . | TRBV11-2 | CASSLTGGEKLFF | TGTGCCAGCAGCTTGACAGGCGGTGAAAAACTGTTTTTT
15 | . | TRBJ2-1 | . | TRBV28 | CASSFETIRNNEQFF | TGTGCCAGCAGTTTCGAGACTATCAGAAACAATGAGCAGTTCTTC
16 | . | TRBJ2-2 | . | TRBV5-1 | CASSLAVGSGTGELFF | TGCGCCAGCAGCTTGGCCGTGGGGAGCGGCACCGGGGAGCTGTTTTTT
13 | . | TRBJ1-4 | . | TRBV9 | CASSPRTNEKLFF | TGTGCCAGCAGCCCCCGTACGAATGAAAAACTGTTTTTT
13 | . | TRBJ1-1 | . | TRBV5-1 | CASSRGGNTEAFF | TGCGCCAGCAGCCGGGGGGGTAACACTGAAGCTTTCTTT
15 | . | TRBJ1-3 | . | TRBV29-1 | CSVAGTGISGNTIYF | TGCAGCGTTGCAGGAACAGGGATCTCTGGAAACACCATATATTTT
17 | . | TRBJ2-1 | TRBD2 | TRBV7-6 | CASSLVLGTSGRNEQFF | TGTGCCAGCAGCTTAGTCCTCGGGACTAGCGGGAGGAATGAGCAGTTCTTC
15 | . | TRBJ2-1 | TRBD2 | TRBV9 | CASSETSRKYNEQFF | TGTGCCAGCAGCGAGACTAGCAGAAAGTACAATGAGCAGTTCTTC
11 | . | TRBJ2-5 | . | TRBV6-6 | CASRAGRTQYF | TGTGCCAGCAGGGCGGGGCGGACCCAGTACTTC
15 | . | TRBJ2-7 | . | TRBV27 | CASRFAGGAVYEQYF | TGTGCCAGCAGGTTCGCGGGCGGGGCCGTGTACGAGCAGTACTTC
18 | . | TRBJ2-7 | TRBD1 | TRBV2 | CASSERRDRVSVSYEQYF | TGTGCCAGCAGTGAAAGGCGGGACAGGGTTTCAGTAAGCTACGAGCAGTACTTC
14 | once | TRBJ2-7 | TRBD1 | TRBV5-4 | CASSLGQVHYEQYF | TGTGCCAGCAGCCTCGGACAGGTCCACTACGAGCAGTACTTC